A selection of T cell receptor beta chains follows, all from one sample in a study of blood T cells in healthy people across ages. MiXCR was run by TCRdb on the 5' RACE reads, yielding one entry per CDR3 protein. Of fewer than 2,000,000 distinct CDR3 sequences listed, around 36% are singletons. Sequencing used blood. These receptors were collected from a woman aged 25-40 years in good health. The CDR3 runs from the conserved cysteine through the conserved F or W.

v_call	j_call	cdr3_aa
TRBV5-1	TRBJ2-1	CASSLVRDRYNEQFF
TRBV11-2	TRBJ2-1	CASSSSSAISYNEQFF
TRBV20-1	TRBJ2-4	CSARDRGAGQYF
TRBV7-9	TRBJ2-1	CASSLSELGEQFF
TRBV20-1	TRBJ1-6	CSARVLGVGSPLHF
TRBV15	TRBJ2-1	CATSRGGREIDEQFF
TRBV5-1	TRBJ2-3	CASSLALAGPFGDTQYF
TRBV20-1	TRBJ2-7	CSASRQAGLEQYF
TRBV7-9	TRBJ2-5	CASSLERGGPRHQYF
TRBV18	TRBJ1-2	CASSPVDPTSDGYTF